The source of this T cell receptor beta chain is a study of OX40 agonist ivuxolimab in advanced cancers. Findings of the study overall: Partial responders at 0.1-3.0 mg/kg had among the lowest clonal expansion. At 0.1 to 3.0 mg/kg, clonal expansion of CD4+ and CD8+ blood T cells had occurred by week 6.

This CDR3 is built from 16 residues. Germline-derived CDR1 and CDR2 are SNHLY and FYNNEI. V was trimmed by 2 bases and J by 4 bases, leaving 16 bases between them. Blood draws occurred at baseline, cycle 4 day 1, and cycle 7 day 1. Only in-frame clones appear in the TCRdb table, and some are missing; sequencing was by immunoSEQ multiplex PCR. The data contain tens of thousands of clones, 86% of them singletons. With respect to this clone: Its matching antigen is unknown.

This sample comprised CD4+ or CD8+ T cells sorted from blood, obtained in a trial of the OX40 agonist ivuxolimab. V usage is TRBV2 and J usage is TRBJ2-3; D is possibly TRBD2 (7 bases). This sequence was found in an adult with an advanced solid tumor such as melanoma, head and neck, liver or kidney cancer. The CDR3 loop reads CASSELGGGNADTQYF. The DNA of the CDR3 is TGTGCCAGCAGTGAATTGGGGGGGGGCAATGCAGATACGCAGTATTTT.